This T cell receptor beta chain is from a study of graft-versus-host responses after intestinal transplantation. Looking at the study overall: Each of the recipients got a multivisceral, liver-intestinal, or isolated intestinal transplant.

V was clipped by 4 bases and J by 3 bases, with 16 bases between them. The germline CDR1 and CDR2 sequences are SGHTA and FQGNSA. The CDR3 loop spans 15 amino acids. TCRdb keeps only in-frame clones here, not all; method: immunoSEQ multiplex PCR. Of some 96,000 clones listed, approximately 84% are singletons. Note on this clone: What it binds is not known.

The V call is TRBV7-2, the J call TRBJ2-7, with D perhaps TRBD1 (5 bases). The receptor's source is a human donor who was the organ donor for an intestinal transplant. The sequencing used unstimulated CD4+ T cells sorted from spleen or lymph node cells, collected before transplant. The CDR3 DNA reads as TGTGCCAGCAGCTACGACAGATCCCGCAACTACGAGCAGTACTTC. Its translation is CASSYDRSRNYEQYF.